This T cell receptor (beta chain) was observed in a study of T-cell reconstitution after alpha-beta-depleted transplantation in children. The TCRbeta library incorporated unique molecular identifiers. TCRdb used MiXCR to reprocess the PCR reads, holding one entry per CDR3 protein. The table has 40,000 to 60,000 distinct CDR3 sequences, around a tenth seen once. Study conclusions and caveats: After one year, T-cell counts and TCRbeta diversity mostly came from new T cells. Expanded clones from the graft, numbering several hundred, reportedly supplied alpha-beta T cells about two months after transplant. Recipient T cells and thymic progenitors that survived were the source of the high TCRbeta diversity seen at day 60 in some patients.

This clonotype was seen repeatedly, ten times or more. Its matching antigen is unknown. V lost 4 bases and J lost 15, with 25 bases in between. Germline CDR1 is LNHNV and CDR2 is YYDKDF (reference sequence). CDR3 length: 15 residues. The sample in question was PBMCs, mostly from graft donor cells, obtained 60 days after TCRalphabeta/CD19-depleted stem cell transplant. The origin of this receptor is a male patient under 10 years old who had a stem cell transplant for chronic granulomatous disease, so the T cells may come from the graft donor. This chain joins TRBV15 and TRBJ2-1; D is tentatively TRBD1 or TRBD2 (6 bases each). In DNA form, the CDR3 reads TGTGCCACCAGCATAGGGGGGTCTGGTGCGGACGGTCGGTTCTTC. It specifies CATSIGGSGADGRFF. Full variable domain (rest looked up from reference TRBV15 and TRBJ2-1): DAMVIQNPRYQVTQFGKPVTLSCSQTLNHNVMYWYQQKSSQAPKLLFHYYDKDFNNEADTPDNFQSRRPNTSFCFLDIRSPGLGDTAMYLCATSIGGSGADGRFFGPGTRLTVL.